This passage covers 17 T cell receptor beta chains from one sample sequenced in a study of early T cells in non-severe SARS-CoV-2 infection. TCRdb reprocessed the 5' RACE reads with MiXCR, giving one entry per CDR3 protein. The data contain 20,000 to 30,000 distinct CDR3 sequences, almost 4.5% of them singletons. Material for sequencing was whole blood. The receptors shown here come from an adult who was a healthcare worker with PCR-confirmed SARS-CoV-2 infection or an uninfected control (not recorded which).

This clonotype was found many times. This chain connects TRBV27 to TRBJ2-1; D is ambiguous. Germline loops: CDR1 MNHEY, CDR2 SMNVEV (reference sequence). This CDR3 comprises 11 residues. The V gene lost 0 bases and the J gene lost 6 bases, with 0 bases spanning the gap. The CDR3 spells CASSLSNEQFF. The CDR3, as DNA: TGTGCCAGCAGTTTATCCAATGAGCAGTTCTTC.

This clonotype was seen repeatedly, ten times or more. This CDR3 is CASSFLNEQYF. The CDR3 DNA reads as TGCGCCAGCAGCTTCCTGAACGAGCAGTACTTC. The rearrangement uses TRBV5-1 and TRBJ2-7; D not resolved. The CDR3 length is 11 residues. CDR1 and CDR2 (germline): SGHRS, YFSETQ. The V gene lost 2 bases and the J gene lost 5 bases, with 5 bases spanning the gap.

By sample share, this clonotype is medium-sized (0.01 to 0.1%). The gene calls are TRBV29-1 and TRBJ1-5; D unresolved. CDR3 size: 12 residues. The V gene's germline CDR1 is SQVTM and CDR2 ANQGSEA. V lost 5 bases and J lost 3, with 8 bases in between. The CDR3 loop reads CSVMVANQPQHF. The DNA of the CDR3 is TGCAGCGTTATGGTAGCCAATCAGCCCCAGCATTTT.

This clonotype has more than one count but fewer than ten. The junction departs from the called germline gene at one end, perhaps through a read error. The chain employs TRBV7-9 and TRBJ2-1, with D unresolved. CDR3 length: 16 residues. Germline loops: CDR1 SEHNR, CDR2 FQNEAQ (reference sequence). CDR3 protein: CVSSEIGRDSYNEQFF. Written as DNA, the CDR3 is TGTGTCAGCAGCGAAATAGGAAGGGACTCCTACAATGAGCAGTTCTTC.

This clonotype was recorded at least ten times. The chain is built from TRBV7-9 and TRBJ2-7; maybe TRBD1 (6 bases). Germline CDR1 SEHNR, CDR2 FQNEAQ (reference sequence). V lost 0 bases, J lost 6 bases, and 15 bases lay in between. The CDR3 has 15 amino acids. Written as DNA, the CDR3 is TGTGCCAGCAGCTTAGCCACAGGGTCTTACGGCGAGCAGTACTTC. Amino acid sequence: CASSLATGSYGEQYF. The whole variable domain, remainder taken from reference TRBV7-9 and TRBJ2-7, is DTGVSQNPRHKITKRGQNVTFRCDPISEHNRLYWYRQTLGQGPEFLTYFQNEAQLEKSRLLSDRFSAERPKGSFSTLEIQRTEQGDSAMYLCASSLATGSYGEQYFGPGTRLTVT.

This clonotype showed up many times. The V call is TRBV29-1, the J call TRBJ2-7; D possibly corresponds to TRBD1 (6 bases). CDR3 length: 13 residues. Trimming cost V 0 bases and J 3 bases, with 9 bases left between them. Germline V gene data show CDR1 as SQVTM and CDR2 as ANQGSEA. CDR3: CSVEDQGSYEQYF. Written as DNA, the CDR3 is TGCAGCGTTGAAGACCAGGGGAGCTACGAGCAGTACTTC.

This clonotype came up many times. V usage is TRBV15 and J usage is TRBJ2-5; D is unclear. The CDR3 is 14 residues long. Trimming took 0 bases from V and 1 from J, leaving 6 bases between them. From germline, CDR1 is LNHNV and CDR2 YYDKDF (reference sequence). The CDR3, as DNA: TGTGCCACCAGCAGAGATGGCGTCCAAGAGACCCAGTACTTC. Its translation is CATSRDGVQETQYF.

This clonotype was detected ten times or more. The genes are TRBV4-1 and TRBJ1-6, with 7 bases that match TRBD1. J gave up 10 bases and V 4 bases, and 4 bases lay outside the gene matches. CDR1 is MGHRA and CDR2 is YSYEKL in the germline V gene. This CDR3 is built from 13 residues. The CDR3: CASSPTGISPLHF. The CDR3 nucleotides read TGCGCCAGCAGCCCGACAGGGATCTCACCCCTCCACTTT.

In its sample, this clonotype was seen many times. The CDR3 loop is CASSLDLVTNYGYTF. CDR3 DNA: TGTGCCAGCAGCTTAGATCTAGTCACAAACTATGGCTACACCTTC. The gene calls are TRBV7-2 and TRBJ1-2; no clear D. V was trimmed by 1 base and J by 2 bases, leaving 11 bases between them. CDR1 SGHTA and CDR2 FQGNSA come from the germline V gene. The CDR3 spans 15 residues.

This clonotype has at least ten counts. CDR3 sequence reads: CASSLARAPKNIQYF. CDR3 DNA sequence: TGTGCCAGCAGCTTGGCCAGGGCTCCCAAAAACATTCAGTACTTC. This chain uses TRBV5-5 with TRBJ2-4; TRBD1 might be the D (5 bases). Germline V gene lookup returns CDR1 SGHKS and CDR2 YYEKEE (reference sequence). This CDR3 region has 15 residues. Trimming cost V 0 bases and J 2 bases, with 9 bases left between them.

This clonotype appeared many times. This chain joins TRBV7-6 and TRBJ2-1; the match to TRBD1 covers 9 bases. Looked up from germline, CDR1 is SGHVS and CDR2 is FNYEAQ. Trimming cost V 1 base and J 9 bases; bases outside gene matches: 10. This CDR3 comprises 16 residues. This CDR3 reads CASSLGNRGRFGEQFF. The CDR3 nucleotides read TGTGCCAGCAGCTTAGGGAACAGGGGGCGCTTCGGTGAGCAGTTCTTC.

This clonotype was picked up many times. The chain couples TRBV7-2 to TRBJ2-5; 8 bases agree with TRBD2. CDR1 is SGHTA and CDR2 is FQGNSA in the germline V gene. Trimming took 5 bases from V and 4 from J; bases not matched to a gene: 12. The CDR3 sequence is 16 residues long. The CDR3 nucleotides read TGTGCCAGCAGCCCCGGGATAGCGGGGATGAGAGAGACCCAGTACTTC. It yields the protein CASSPGIAGMRETQYF. The whole variable domain, remainder taken from reference TRBV7-2 and TRBJ2-5, is GAGVSQSPSNKVTEKGKDVELRCDPISGHTALYWYRQSLGQGLEFLIYFQGNSAPDKSGLPSDRFSAERTGGSVSTLTIQRTQQEDSAVYLCASSPGIAGMRETQYFGPGTRLLVL.

This clonotype has more than one count but fewer than ten. This chain links TRBV7-2 with TRBJ2-5; TRBD2 might be the D (6 bases). Germline CDR1 and CDR2: SGHTA and FQGNSA. CDR3 length: 14 residues. The germline V and J ends were trimmed by 2 bases and 5 bases, with 12 bases remaining between them. CDR3 DNA: TGTGCCAGCAGCTTACTGACTAGATCGGAGACCCAGTACTTC. This gives the protein CASSLLTRSETQYF.

This clonotype was detected ten times or more. J is TRBJ2-7 and V is TRBV20-1; a possible D gene is TRBD2 (7 bases). CDR3 size: 12 residues. Trimming left V 6 bases short and J 3 bases short, with 12 bases between. Looked up from germline, CDR1 is DFQATT and CDR2 is SNEGSKA (reference sequence). DNA of the CDR3: TGCAGTGCCCCGGGGGGCAACTACGAGCAGTACTTC. Its translation is CSAPGGNYEQYF.

This clonotype came up many times. CDR3 residues: CASSLVSGQIEQYF. The CDR3 DNA reads TGTGCCAGCAGCTTAGTCTCCGGTCAGATCGAGCAGTACTTC. V is TRBV11-2 and J is TRBJ2-7; the D is unclear. The CDR3 is 14 residues long. V shed 1 base and J shed 6 bases, with 13 bases lying between them. Germline V CDR1 and CDR2: SGHAT, FQNNGV.

This clonotype was found many times. The chain recombines TRBV18 with TRBJ2-1, with D tentatively TRBD2 (5 bases). The CDR3 contains 15 residues. Per the germline V gene, CDR1 is KGHSH and CDR2 is LQKENI. V was pared by 3 bases and J by 6 bases, with 15 bases between. CDR3 DNA: TGTGCCAGCTCACCTAACGTCGGACTCGTCAATGAGCAGTTCTTC. This sequence encodes CASSPNVGLVNEQFF.

This clonotype was found many times. The chain joins TRBV6-5 to TRBJ1-1; a weak D match, TRBD1 (5 bases). Germline-derived CDR1 and CDR2 are MNHEY and SVGAGI. V was shortened by 0 bases and J by 5 bases, with 16 bases between the two germline ends. There are 16 residues in the CDR3. The CDR3 here is CASSYSMRGLRTEAFF. The CDR3 nucleotides read TGTGCCAGCAGTTACTCGATGAGGGGTTTACGTACTGAAGCTTTCTTT.